These T cell receptor beta chains were read from a single sample in a study of T cells in Graves' hyperthyroidism and ophthalmopathy. In TCRdb, the multiplex PCR reads were re-called with MiXCR into one record per CDR3 protein. The sample gives 450,000 to 600,000 distinct CDR3 sequences, approximately 15% of which show up once; 11% to 15% is in the top ten. Sequenced: blood. The receptors were sampled from a middle-aged woman with Graves' hyperthyroidism. Each CDR3 is given with its conserved first and last residue. A D gene is named only where the DNA matches it firmly. Expanded clones are given a class, and other clones once, few, many or no size at all.

J: TRBJ2-5; size: few; V: TRBV5-1; D: .; CDR3: CASMESGQGVETQYF; DNA: TGCGCCAGCATGGAGAGCGGGCAGGGGGTAGAGACCCAGTACTTC
J: TRBJ2-7; size: .; V: TRBV13; D: .; CDR3: CASSSSGTHSYEQYF; DNA: TGTGCCAGCAGCTCCTCCGGGACTCACTCCTACGAGCAGTACTTC
J: TRBJ1-6; size: .; V: TRBV4-2; D: .; CDR3: CASSPKEAGPLGALHF; DNA: TGTGCCAGCAGCCCCAAGGAGGCAGGGCCGCTCGGGGCCCTCCACTTT
J: TRBJ1-5; size: few; V: TRBV19; D: .; CDR3: CASDTGHYSNQPQHF; DNA: TGTGCGAGTGACACCGGGCATTATAGCAATCAGCCCCAGCATTTT
J: TRBJ2-2; size: many; V: TRBV11-2; D: TRBD2; CDR3: CASSLDLAGAGELFF; DNA: TGTGCCAGCAGCTTGGATCTAGCGGGCGCCGGGGAGCTGTTTTTT
J: TRBJ2-7; size: many; V: TRBV12-3/TRBV12-4; D: .; CDR3: CASSLSFGGSGEQYF; DNA: TGTGCCAGCAGTCTCTCATTTGGCGGCTCGGGGGAGCAGTACTTC
J: TRBJ2-1; size: few; V: TRBV14; D: .; CDR3: CASSQKWAAYNEQFF; DNA: TGTGCCAGCAGCCAGAAGTGGGCCGCCTACAATGAGCAGTTCTTC
J: TRBJ1-3; size: many; V: TRBV28; D: .; CDR3: CATISQQLTLSGNTIYF; DNA: TGTGCCACCATTTCCCAACAGCTCACCCTCTCTGGAAACACCATATATTTT
J: TRBJ2-3; size: many; V: TRBV11-2; D: .; CDR3: CASSQAGNTQYF; DNA: TGTGCCAGCAGCCAGGCGGGAAATACGCAGTATTTT
J: TRBJ1-3; size: .; V: TRBV20-1; D: .; CDR3: CSARGSSGNTIYF; DNA: TGCAGTGCTAGAGGGAGCTCTGGAAACACCATATATTTT
J: TRBJ1-5; size: few; V: TRBV5-6; D: .; CDR3: CASSVDRTFPQHF; DNA: TGTGCCAGCAGCGTGGACAGAACTTTCCCCCAGCATTTT
J: TRBJ2-1; size: many; V: TRBV27; D: TRBD2; CDR3: CASSLLAGINNEQFF; DNA: TGTGCCAGCAGCCTCTTAGCGGGGATTAACAATGAGCAGTTCTTC
J: TRBJ2-7; size: many; V: TRBV2; D: .; CDR3: CASSDSAGNYEQYF; DNA: TGTGCCAGCAGTGACTCGGCGGGGAATTACGAGCAGTACTTC
J: TRBJ2-3; size: few; V: TRBV3-1; D: .; CDR3: CASSPEGHTQYF; DNA: TGTGCCAGCAGCCCGGAAGGACATACGCAGTATTTT
J: TRBJ2-7; size: many; V: TRBV7-2; D: .; CDR3: CASSPQGTSMNEQYF; DNA: TGTGCCAGCAGTCCACAGGGAACCTCTATGAACGAGCAGTACTTC